This TCR beta chain appears in the sequencing data of a study of T cell repertoires in cytomegalovirus infection (dated by TCRdb to about 2019). About the study as a whole: The peptide stimulations were aimed at well-studied HLA-B-restricted epitopes as well as recently identified HLA-C-restricted CMV epitopes, whose presentation resists viral immunomodulation. The HLA type of each donor mattered for the analysis, because public TCR beta signatures pointed to carriage of CMV infection along with the matching HLA type. Study-level results and caveats: The ex vivo response was dominated by HLA-C-restricted CMV-specific TCR beta clonotypes, and the single most frequent clonotype in two of eight donors was supplied by these HLA-C-restricted clonotypes. Cumulative frequency of public TCR beta family members discriminated carriers of CMV infection plus the relevant HLA type in this cohort and an independent approximately 370-donor cohort.

Looking up the germline V gene (reference sequence) yields CDR1 SEHNR and CDR2 FQNEAQ. Ends trimmed: V by 5 bases, J by 10 bases; bases unmatched to a gene: 13. The CDR3 contains 16 residues, cysteine and phenylalanine counted. The sequence is cut down to CDR3 DNA, 48 bases in frame from base 1. Sequenced on an Illumina HiSeq 1500. Using fastp at Q25 and MiXCR, TCRdb reprocessed the public reads and kept productive beta chains. Entries are consolidated by CDR3 protein sequence, retaining the most common genes and DNA. The sample includes approximately 990,000 distinct CDR3 sequences, with about 33% observed a single time. Roughly 13% of the sample rests with the top ten. Taken with the paper, the label for treatment or condition translates to: in vitro stimulation with specific CMV peptide epitopes to enrich CMV-specific T cells. Remarks on this clonotype: The antigen this receptor binds is unknown. Qualities for individual bases were not recorded, and no much larger clone is one base off.

This chain joins TRBV7-9 to TRBJ1-4; 10 central nucleotides agree with TRBD1. Sequenced here: cultured CD8+ T cells from PBMCs, sampled from culture after CMV antigen stimulation. The source is a human donor in good health (CMV status not recorded). Some clones in this sample may be carry-over from other donors' samples. The sequenced DNA: TGTGCCAGCAGCCCGGGACAGGGGAATCCGGGCGGAAAACTGTTTTTT. The encoded protein is CASSPGQGNPGGKLFF.